Listed here is a single T cell receptor (beta chain). The sample has other DNA sequences that encode this CDR3 too. The record originates from a study of blood T cell repertoires in COVID-19. Across the study: Acute and convalescent COVID-19 specimens originated in the United States, Italy and Spain. T cells, B-cell-depleted T cells, or PBMCs provided the cDNA or gDNA that served as material.

The authors' processing: Nucleated cell counts were estimated from reference gene primer amplification. Assay used: immunoSEQ multiplex PCR; TCRdb lists only in-frame clones, some missing. Clone size and the V and J calls come from that table; the DNA yielded D and trimming. This sample carries around 150,000 clones, 89% of them seen once, and the ten largest clones take less than 3%. Germline V lookup: CDR1 PRHDT, CDR2 FYEKMQ (reference sequence). The CDR3 loop spans 14 amino acids. Trimming removed 2 bases at V and 5 bases at J, with 12 bases between. This sequence originates from a man in his sixties with acute or convalescent COVID-19. The V gene is TRBV13, the J gene TRBJ2-5; maybe TRBD2 (7 bases). Sequencing was carried out using peripheral blood. The CDR3 DNA reads TGTGCCAGCAGCTTAAGGGGGGGTGCGGAGACCCAGTACTTC. It yields the protein CASSLRGGAETQYF.